Listed below are T cell receptor beta chains from one sample, sequenced in a study. TCRdb reprocessed the 5' RACE reads via MiXCR and lists one record per CDR3 protein. The sample yields tens of thousands of distinct CDR3 sequences, just under 30% seen once. The sample comprised memory CD4+ T cells sorted from a lymph node. All receptors come from a female donor with breast cancer. The conserved cysteine and the conserved F or W are not part of the CDR3 here. The order of the fields is V gene, J gene, D gene, CDR3 length, CDR3 protein. D genes are given only for firm matches.

TRBV28	TRBJ2-1	TRBD2	15	ASSLWTSGSGVNEQF
TRBV4-2	TRBJ2-7	.	12	ASSQDEGFGEQY
TRBV5-1	TRBJ1-5	.	12	ASSADSGNQPQH
TRBV27	TRBJ2-7	TRBD1	12	ASSTGTGAYEQY
TRBV6-5	TRBJ2-1	TRBD1	11	ASSYTGVNEQF
TRBV5-1	TRBJ1-2	.	13	ASSLGTHGNYGYT
TRBV28	TRBJ1-6	.	12	ASSRGGKNSPLH
TRBV12-3/TRBV12-4	TRBJ1-2	TRBD1	12	ASSPDRGARGYT
TRBV7-9	TRBJ2-1	TRBD2	13	ASSVSSGSRDEQF
TRBV4-1	TRBJ1-2	.	13	ASSQDRQNFYGYT
TRBV5-1	TRBJ2-5	TRBD2	14	ASDRGGSGTQETQY
TRBV7-8	TRBJ2-6	.	15	ASSSADSYPGANVLT
TRBV5-1	TRBJ2-7	.	12	ASSLTIDSYEQY
TRBV12-3/TRBV12-4	TRBJ1-2	.	12	ASITKAGNYGYT
TRBV29-1	TRBJ1-2	TRBD1	14	SASLGTGVANYGYT
TRBV7-8	TRBJ2-3	TRBD2	13	ASRELAGGPDTQY
TRBV28	TRBJ2-3	.	10	ATNPNGGTQY
TRBV7-2	TRBJ1-4	.	13	ASSFQAAGNEKLF
TRBV27	TRBJ1-5	.	12	ASSDRWDNQPQH
TRBV5-5	TRBJ1-1	.	12	ASRPWGARSEAF
TRBV28	TRBJ2-7	TRBD1	13	ASRPKTGKVYEQY
TRBV20-1	TRBJ2-4	.	12	SAGQTGYEGGQY
TRBV24-1	TRBJ2-1	TRBD1	14	ATSDPGTGGYNEQF
TRBV7-3	TRBJ2-3	.	13	ASSSTATGADTQY
TRBV29-1	TRBJ2-5	.	11	SVEVWGQETQY
TRBV5-6	TRBJ2-7	TRBD1	12	ASRGQGGSYEQY
TRBV5-1	TRBJ2-2	TRBD2	13	ASSWTSDSTGELF
TRBV5-1	TRBJ2-2	TRBD1	15	ASSPNPTGANTGELF
TRBV20-1	TRBJ1-2	.	9	SAGESVGYT
TRBV12-3/TRBV12-4	TRBJ2-5	TRBD1	14	ASRNRDSDIWETQY
TRBV4-1	TRBJ1-2	.	12	ASSQGAGRYGYT
TRBV9	TRBJ1-4	.	13	ASSVESRANEKLF
TRBV24-1	TRBJ2-1	.	13	ATSDTDRRVDEQF
TRBV12-3/TRBV12-4	TRBJ2-5	.	11	ATTLGGQETQY
TRBV2	TRBJ2-1	TRBD1	13	ASTSLRGRGNEQF
TRBV28	TRBJ2-4	TRBD2	12	ASSSSAGGNIQY
TRBV5-1	TRBJ2-7	.	10	ASSLAAGEQY
TRBV6-5	TRBJ1-4	TRBD1	13	ASSRLQGALEKLF
TRBV2	TRBJ1-1	.	10	ASKGTRTEAF
TRBV10-3	TRBJ1-6	.	13	AIRKSGPNNSPLH
TRBV12-3/TRBV12-4	TRBJ2-7	TRBD1	12	ASSGQGGPYEQY
TRBV9	TRBJ2-3	TRBD2	15	ASSATPLAGATDTQY
TRBV12-3/TRBV12-4	TRBJ2-5	.	9	ASSGLQTQY
TRBV19	TRBJ2-1	TRBD2	12	ASSIGLAGVEQF
TRBV6-5	TRBJ2-3	.	13	ASSYVAGVTDTQY
TRBV10-1	TRBJ1-1	.	11	ASSENLNTEAF
TRBV3-1	TRBJ1-2	.	10	ASSPVRGDYT
TRBV20-1	TRBJ2-4	TRBD2	12	SARLAGGPNIQY